These 2 T cell receptor beta chains came from one sample sequenced in a study of beta chain features in type 1 diabetes. cDNA synthesis used the whole RNA isolate, giving expressed TCRB sequences. The assay was immunoSEQ multiplex PCR, and TCRdb's table has in-frame clones only and misses some. The data hold under 800,000 clones, with less than 20% observed a single time. The specimen was naive CD4+ T cells from blood. The receptors derive from a man between 18 and 35 years old in good health.

This clone was observed a few times. V and J are TRBV6-5 and TRBJ1-1; D may be TRBD1 (6 bases). The CDR3 loop spans 14 amino acids. V lost 6 bases and J lost 4, with 15 bases in between. CDR1 MNHEY and CDR2 SVGAGI come from the germline V gene. DNA for the CDR3: TGTGCCAGCAGATCCAACGGCAGGGGCACTGAAGCTTTCTTT. Protein product: CASRSNGRGTEAFF.

CDR3 in amino acids: CASSTSGTGGYEQYF. CDR3 DNA sequence: TGTGCCAGCAGCACTTCCGGGACAGGGGGCTACGAGCAGTACTTC. The genes are TRBV7-9 and TRBJ2-7; 11 nucleotides align to TRBD1. The trim removed 5 bases at V and 3 bases at J, leaving 6 bases unmatched. CDR1 and CDR2 from the germline V gene are SEHNR and FQNEAQ (reference sequence). CDR3 size: 15 residues. The full variable domain, completed using reference TRBV7-9 and TRBJ2-7, is DTGVSQNPRHKITKRGQNVTFRCDPISEHNRLYWYRQTLGQGPEFLTYFQNEAQLEKSRLLSDRFSAERPKGSFSTLEIQRTEQGDSAMYLCASSTSGTGGYEQYFGPGTRLTVT.